The table lists the clone carrying this TCR beta chain with a count of one. Antigen: not known. The entry originates in a study of neoadjuvant nivolumab and ipilimumab in lung cancer. Study in general: The combination arm added day-1 ipilimumab 1 mg/kg to nivolumab 3 mg/kg on days 1, 15, 29.

TCRdb's copy holds only in-frame clones and misses some; the assay was immunoSEQ multiplex PCR. The sample carries approximately 17,000 clones, approximately 76% recorded once. Trimming removed 1 base from V and 9 bases from J, with 22 bases in between. From germline, CDR1 is MNHNS and CDR2 SASEGT. The CDR3 has 18 residues. Study-wide results and caveats: TCR clonality did not significantly correlate with pathologic tumor regression.

This chain links TRBV6-1 with TRBJ1-6, with D uncertain. The sample in question was tumor tissue, obtained after neoadjuvant nivolumab, alone or with ipilimumab, at or shortly before surgery. This TCR was recovered from an adult with non-small cell lung cancer. CDR3 loop: CASSEGELKGLGTSPLHF. CDR3 nucleotide sequence: TGTGCCAGCAGTGAAGGAGAGTTGAAAGGTTTGGGAACTTCACCCCTCCACTTT.